This T cell receptor beta chain was identified during a study of T cells in Graves' hyperthyroidism and ophthalmopathy. Study-level findings and limits: Ophthalmopathy was predicted by the model a median of approximately six months ahead of onset.

Note on this clonotype: Its antigen is still unknown. The junction departs from germline at one end; a sequencing error may be responsible.

The CDR3 is 14 amino acids. From germline, CDR1 is SGDLS and CDR2 YYNGEE. RNA transcripts yielded amplified TCR beta CDR3 regions. Carried out on the TCR CDR3, a first-round RT-PCR used the HTBI primer set. TCRdb processed the multiplex PCR reads anew with MiXCR; each CDR3 protein has one entry. The sample contains roughly 500,000 distinct CDR3 sequences, about 20% of which appear only once. V is TRBV9 and J is TRBJ2-7; a possible D gene is TRBD1 (5 bases). The sequenced material came from blood. The receptor comes from an older woman with Graves' ophthalmopathy. CDR3 DNA: TGTGCCAGCAGCGTAGCGCCAGGGTCCTCCGAGCAGTACTTC. It codes for CASSVAPGSSEQYF.